The 29 T cell receptor beta chains reported below all come from one sample, sequenced in a study of beta chain features in type 1 diabetes. The study, taken as a whole, reports: In all four CD4+ subsets, TCRB CDR3 length was significantly, moderately reduced in type 1 diabetes.

These receptors' antigens are unknown. All of the isolated RNA was reverse transcribed, so expressed TCRB transcripts were sequenced. Data came from immunoSEQ multiplex PCR; TCRdb stores just in-frame clones and leaves some out. The repertoire includes about 260,000 clones, around 22% of them detected once, and about 0.011% sits in the top ten. Sequenced material: naive CD4+ T cells from blood. The source of these receptors is a woman in her 30s with type 1 diabetes.

The table lists this clone with a few counts. The chain is built from TRBV5-1 and TRBJ2-5; D is unclear. Germline V gene data show CDR1 as SGHRS and CDR2 as YFSETQ. CDR3 length: 13 residues. Deletions cut 4 bases from V and 4 bases from J, with 11 bases between. The CDR3 region is CASSVLSSETQYF. DNA of the CDR3: TGCGCCAGCAGCGTTTTGTCCTCAGAGACCCAGTACTTC.

This clone was detected only a few times. This chain links TRBV5-1 with TRBJ2-1, with 7 bases that match TRBD2. The CDR3 extends over 14 amino acids. Trimming at V came to 1 base and at J to 2 bases, leaving 0 bases not matched to a gene. The germline CDR1 and CDR2 sequences are SGHRS and YFSETQ. The CDR3 here is CASSLSGTYNEQFF. The CDR3 nucleotides read TGCGCCAGCAGCTTGAGCGGGACCTACAATGAGCAGTTCTTC.

The chain has TRBV5-1 and TRBJ2-1; D is possibly TRBD2 (6 bases). The ends were cut back, 4 bases at V and 5 bases at J, with 13 bases in the middle. This CDR3 spans 14 amino acids. Germline CDR1 and CDR2: SGHRS and YFSETQ. In nucleotides, the CDR3 is TGCGCCAGCAGCCAGGGAGGCGGAAACAATGAGCAGTTCTTC. Translating it yields CASSQGGGNNEQFF.

There are a few counts of this clone. The genes are TRBV5-1 and TRBJ2-5; D perhaps matches TRBD1 (6 bases). The V end lost 3 bases, the J end lost 5 bases, and 17 bases lay between the germline ends. CDR1 and CDR2 from the germline V gene are SGHRS and YFSETQ. The CDR3 has 15 residues. CDR3 protein: CASSSLGSGAETQYF. CDR3 DNA sequence: TGCGCCAGCAGCTCCCTCGGGTCAGGGGCGGAGACCCAGTACTTC.

The V and J genes are TRBV6-1 and TRBJ1-5; D unclear. Germline V lookup: CDR1 MNHNS, CDR2 SASEGT. There are 13 residues in the CDR3. V lost 6 bases, J lost 1 base, and 7 bases lay in between. CDR3 residues: CASRYLSNQPQHF. DNA of the CDR3: TGTGCCAGCAGATACTTAAGCAATCAGCCCCAGCATTTT.

This clone was detected a few times. This chain uses TRBV4-1 with TRBJ2-2; 12 bases are a match to TRBD1. With V trimmed by 8 bases and J by 4 bases, 5 bases remained unmatched. The CDR3 runs to 15 residues. Germline loops: CDR1 MGHRA, CDR2 YSYEKL. CDR3 residues: CASGLGQGATGELFF. The CDR3 coding sequence is TGCGCCAGCGGCCTGGGACAGGGGGCCACCGGGGAGCTGTTTTTT.

This clone was seen only a few times. The chain has TRBV29-1 and TRBJ1-2, with 8 bases fitting TRBD1. CDR1 is SQVTM, CDR2 ANQGSEA, per germline. Trimming at V came to 4 bases and at J to 6 bases, leaving 16 bases not matched to a gene. The CDR3 is made up of 16 amino acids. CDR3 in amino acids: CSVVSILTRGLNGYTF. CDR3 nucleotides: TGCAGCGTTGTTAGTATTTTGACCAGGGGGCTGAATGGCTACACCTTC.

As regards this clone: This CDR3 is also generated by other DNA sequences in the sample. The V call is TRBV27, the J call TRBJ2-5; tentatively, D is TRBD1 (7 bases). V lost 3 bases and J lost 5, with 16 bases in between. Germline values: CDR1 MNHEY, CDR2 SMNVEV (reference sequence). The CDR3 has 15 amino acids. CDR3 loop: CASSFGGQRQETQYF. CDR3 DNA sequence: TGTGCCAGCAGTTTCGGGGGACAGAGACAGGAGACCCAGTACTTC.

This clone was seen a handful of times. The same CDR3 also results from other DNA sequences found in this sample. The V and J genes are TRBV7-9 and TRBJ2-1, with TRBD2 matching 12 bases. This CDR3 contains 15 residues. Germline CDR1 SEHNR, CDR2 FQNEAQ (reference sequence). J was trimmed by 4 bases and V by 5 bases; bases with no gene match: 3. The DNA for the CDR3 is TGTGCCAGCAGCCCTCTAGCGGGAGGGTACAATGAGCAGTTCTTC. Its protein product is CASSPLAGGYNEQFF.

There are a few counts of this clone. V gene TRBV5-1 combines with J gene TRBJ2-5; D ambiguous. Trimming removed 4 bases from V and 1 base from J, with 17 bases in between. The CDR3 covers 16 residues. CDR1 is SGHRS, CDR2 YFSETQ, per germline. The CDR3: CASSPRLAEIQETQYF. The CDR3 region has the DNA TGCGCCAGCAGCCCTAGGCTGGCGGAGATCCAAGAGACCCAGTACTTC.

This chain's CDR3 is CASSKRAKPGDTHEKLFF. In DNA form, the CDR3 reads TGTGCCAGCAGCAAGAGAGCAAAACCAGGGGATACACATGAAAAACTGTTTTTT. The rearrangement links TRBV21-1 to TRBJ1-4; the D segment call TRBD1 is taken from the table without a DNA check. TRBV21-1 is a listed pseudogene. The CDR3 has 18 residues.

This chain connects TRBV29-1 to TRBJ1-3, with D tentatively TRBD1 (5 bases). The CDR3 sequence is 13 residues long. Trimming took 4 bases from V and 4 from J, leaving 11 bases between them. Germline lookup yields CDR1 SQVTM and CDR2 ANQGSEA. The CDR3 nucleotides are TGCAGCGTTGGGGGCCAGCCGGGAAACACCATATATTTT. Protein: CSVGGQPGNTIYF. The full variable domain, with the rest looked up from reference TRBV29-1 and TRBJ1-3, is SAVISQKPSRDICQRGTSLTIQCQVDSQVTMMFWYRQQPGQSLTLIATANQGSEATYESGFVIDKFPISRPNLTFSTLTVSNMSPEDSSIYLCSVGGQPGNTIYFGEGSWLTVV.

V and J are TRBV18 and TRBJ2-1, with D maybe TRBD1 (6 bases). V was shortened by 6 bases and J by 0 bases, with 18 bases between the two germline ends. The germline CDR1 and CDR2 sequences are KGHSH and LQKENI. This CDR3 region has 17 residues. The CDR3 bases are TGTGCCAGCTCGTGGCTAACCGGACAGAGCTCCTACAATGAGCAGTTCTTC. This codes for CASSWLTGQSSYNEQFF.

This clone has only a few counts. V and J are TRBV7-2 and TRBJ2-5; 7 positions match TRBD2. This CDR3 is 15 amino acids long. Trimming removed 1 base from V and 4 bases from J; junction bases left unmatched: 6. CDR1 is SGHTA, CDR2 FQGNSA, per germline. CDR3 region: CASSLVAGESETQYF. CDR3 DNA: TGTGCCAGCAGCTTAGTGGCGGGAGAGTCAGAGACCCAGTACTTC.

J is TRBJ1-2 and V is TRBV7-9; the match to TRBD1 covers 11 bases. Germline lookup yields CDR1 SEHNR and CDR2 FQNEAQ (reference sequence). Losses at the gene ends were 1 base for V and 7 bases for J; bases not matched to a gene: 5. The CDR3 has 15 residues. The CDR3 spells CASSLGGQGALGYTF. The CDR3, as DNA: TGTGCCAGCAGCTTAGGTGGACAGGGGGCGCTTGGCTACACCTTC.

The chain combines TRBV28 with TRBJ2-7; the match to TRBD2 covers 7 bases. The CDR3 length is 15 residues. V shed 2 bases, J shed 0 bases, and the junction held 4 bases outside the gene matches. The germline CDR1 and CDR2 sequences are MDHEN and SYDVKM. CDR3 coding DNA: TGTGCCAGCAGTTTACCCAGCGGGGCCTCCTACGAGCAGTACTTC. Protein: CASSLPSGASYEQYF.

This clone was counted between two and nine times. J is TRBJ2-1 and V is TRBV7-2; tentative D call: TRBD1 (5 bases). Germline V CDR1 and CDR2: SGHTA, FQGNSA. With 5 bases removed from V and 10 bases from J, the gap between germline ends came to 12 bases. There are 12 residues in the CDR3. The CDR3 bases are TGTGCCAGCAGCAGGGGTAGGGGCGAGCAGTTCTTC. Encoded protein: CASSRGRGEQFF.

This chain uses TRBV7-2 with TRBJ2-2; 7 bases agree with TRBD2. The CDR3 totals 16 residues. Trimming cost V 0 bases and J 8 bases; bases outside gene matches: 9. The germline gives CDR1 SGHTA, CDR2 FQGNSA. In DNA, the CDR3 is TGTGCCAGCAGCTTAGCCGGGGCGGGAGTAAGAGGGGAGCTGTTTTTT. This translates into CASSLAGAGVRGELFF.

This clone has a handful of counts. This chain uses TRBV5-1 with TRBJ2-7; 7 bases line up with TRBD1. Germline CDR1 reads SGHRS; CDR2 reads YFSETQ. The CDR3 consists of 13 residues. V dropped 3 bases and J dropped 3; count of bases not matched to a gene: 3. The CDR3 region has the DNA TGCGCCAGCAGCTCCGGGACAGACTACGAGCAGTACTTC. Amino acid sequence: CASSSGTDYEQYF.

The chain links TRBV6-6 to TRBJ1-4; the D gene is possibly TRBD1 (5 bases). With 2 bases removed from V and 7 bases from J, the gap between germline ends came to 8 bases. CDR1 is MNHNY and CDR2 is SVGAGI in the germline V gene (reference sequence). CDR3 size: 13 residues. In DNA form, the CDR3 reads TGTGCCAGCAGTTACACAGGTGGTGAAAAACTGTTTTTT. Protein product: CASSYTGGEKLFF.

This clone was seen a handful of times. The V gene is TRBV30, the J gene TRBJ1-1, with a possible D match to TRBD1 (5 bases). CDR3 length: 14 residues. V was pared by 1 base and J by 1 base, with 10 bases between. Per germline, CDR1 GTSNPN and CDR2 SVGIG (reference sequence). The CDR3 here is CAWSGLDRNTEAFF. CDR3 nucleotides: TGTGCCTGGAGTGGATTAGACAGGAACACTGAAGCTTTCTTT.

This clone was observed a few times. The chain uses TRBV2 and TRBJ2-5; D gene uncertain. The ends were cut back, 5 bases at V and 4 bases at J, with 8 bases in the middle. The length of the CDR3 is 12 residues. Germline CDR1 is SNHLY and CDR2 is FYNNEI. CDR3 sequence reads: CASSPSGETQYF. The CDR3 nucleotides are TGTGCCAGCAGTCCGTCCGGAGAGACCCAGTACTTC.

The sample holds a few counts of this clone. The CDR3 bases are TGCGCCAGCAGCGCCGGGACTAGCCAGACCGGGGAGCTGTTTTTT. Translating it yields CASSAGTSQTGELFF. The chain combines TRBV5-1 with TRBJ2-2, with 9 bases that match TRBD2. The ends lost 4 bases at V and 5 bases at J; junction bases unmatched: 6. The CDR3 has 15 amino acids. Germline V gives CDR1 SGHRS, CDR2 YFSETQ.

The V gene is TRBV2, the J gene TRBJ2-5; tentatively, D is TRBD1 (5 bases). The V and J ends lost 4 bases and 2 bases respectively, with 8 bases between them. Germline lookup yields CDR1 SNHLY and CDR2 FYNNEI. The CDR3 is 13 residues long. CDR3 sequence: CASSGGRQETQYF. The DNA of the CDR3 is TGTGCCAGCAGTGGGGGCAGGCAAGAGACCCAGTACTTC. Complete variable domain (other parts from reference TRBV2 and TRBJ2-5): EPEVTQTPSHQVTQMGQEVILRCVPISNHLYFYWYRQILGQKVEFLVSFYNNEISEKSEIFDDQFSVERPDGSNFTLKIRSTKLEDSAMYFCASSGGRQETQYFGPGTRLLVL.

The rearrangement uses TRBV5-1 and TRBJ2-5, with unresolved D. The CDR3 runs to 13 residues. CDR1 and CDR2 from the germline V gene are SGHRS and YFSETQ. V gave up 0 bases and J gave up 2 bases, with 5 bases separating them. The CDR3 protein is CASSLGRQETQYF. DNA for the CDR3: TGCGCCAGCAGCTTGGGCAGACAAGAGACCCAGTACTTC. The complete variable domain, with remaining parts taken from reference TRBV5-1 and TRBJ2-5, reads KAGVTQTPRYLIKTRGQQVTLSCSPISGHRSVSWYQQTPGQGLQFLFEYFSETQRNKGNFPGRFSGRQFSNSRSEMNVSTLELGDSALYLCASSLGRQETQYFGPGTRLLVL.

This clone was counted a single time. The chain has TRBV7-3 and TRBJ2-3, with 11 bases aligning to TRBD2. The CDR3 runs to 14 residues. After removal of 5 bases from V and 5 bases from J, the junction contained 3 bases not matched to a gene. Per germline, CDR1 SGHTA and CDR2 FQGTGA. CDR3 protein: CASSPGLAGDTQYF. The CDR3 region has the DNA TGTGCCAGCAGCCCCGGACTAGCGGGAGATACGCAGTATTTT.

This clone showed up just a few times. In DNA, the CDR3 is TGCGCCAGCAGTTCTTACAATGAGCAGTTCTTC. Translating gives CASSSYNEQFF. The J gene is TRBJ2-1, the V gene TRBV10-2; D gene uncertain. The CDR3 consists of 11 residues. The germline CDR1 and CDR2 sequences are WSHSY and SAAADI. V was clipped by 5 bases and J by 4 bases, with 3 bases between them.

This chain links TRBV7-9 with TRBJ1-2; no clear D gene. This CDR3 spans 11 amino acids. The V end was cut by 5 bases, the J end by 9 bases, with 10 bases between. CDR1 and CDR2 from the germline V gene are SEHNR and FQNEAQ (reference sequence). CDR3 bases: TGTGCCAGCAGCCCCGGGGAGAGCTACACCTTC. This sequence encodes CASSPGESYTF.

A few counts support this clone. This chain uses TRBV29-1 with TRBJ2-5; TRBD1 agrees at 7 bases. Germline CDR1 is SQVTM and CDR2 is ANQGSEA. The junction had 8 bases not matched to a gene; V was cut back by 3 bases and J by 7 bases. The length of the CDR3 is 13 residues. Here the CDR3 DNA reads TGCAGCGTTGAGGAAGGGGACAGAATGACCCAGTACTTC. This sequence encodes CSVEEGDRMTQYF.